This entry lists 15 T cell receptor beta chains sequenced from one sample in a study of shared clonotypes between healthy human individuals. Sequenced by immunoSEQ multiplex PCR; TCRdb stores in-frame clones only, minus some. The repertoire consists of 980,000 or so clones, with about 80% occurring once and the leading ten covering roughly 1.5%. Sequencing was done on a sample of memory CD4+ T cells sorted from blood. Regarding subset: CD45RA-negative fraction. The receptors stem from a man aged 18-30 years in good health.

This clone was recorded once. The chain has TRBV5-1 and TRBJ2-1; 12 bases agree with TRBD2. V trimming: 4 bases; J trimming: 6 bases; junction bases outside the gene matches: 8. Germline CDR1 is SGHRS and CDR2 is YFSETQ. The CDR3 runs to 16 residues. The CDR3 spells CASSPLAGGVGNEQFF. In nucleotides, the CDR3 is TGCGCCAGCAGCCCCCTAGCGGGAGGGGTGGGCAATGAGCAGTTCTTC.

This clone has just a few counts. The chain joins TRBV19 to TRBJ1-5; D is ambiguous. Germline-derived CDR1 and CDR2 are LNHDA and SQIVND (reference sequence). The CDR3 loop spans 14 amino acids. V dropped 6 bases and J dropped 3 bases, with 12 bases sitting between them. The DNA of the CDR3 is TGTGCCAGTAGAAGGGAAGGGTCCAATCAGCCCCAGCATTTT. Residues: CASRREGSNQPQHF.

This chain joins TRBV29-1 and TRBJ2-2; 9 bases align to TRBD2. The CDR3 covers 14 residues. With V trimmed by 5 bases and J by 4 bases, 5 bases remained unmatched. CDR1 and CDR2 from the germline V gene are SQVTM and ANQGSEA. For the CDR3, the DNA is TGCAGCGTTAGGGCGGGAGGGGGCACCGGGGAGCTGTTTTTT. Translated, it gives CSVRAGGGTGELFF.

The rearrangement joins TRBV5-8 to TRBJ1-6, with D tentatively TRBD1 (6 bases). V lost 3 bases and J lost 7, with 11 bases in between. This CDR3 has 14 amino acids. Germline assignment: CDR1 SGHTS and CDR2 YDEGEE. CDR3 nucleotide sequence: TGTGCCAGCAGCTACAGGGTGTCGAATTCACCCCTCCACTTT. It translates to CASSYRVSNSPLHF.

This clone appeared once. V is TRBV7-2 and J is TRBJ2-2, with 14 bases identical to TRBD2. CDR1 is SGHTA, CDR2 FQGNSA, per germline. Unmatched junction bases numbered 9, after V lost 5 bases and J lost 7 bases. The length of the CDR3 is 17 residues. For the CDR3, the DNA is TGTGCCAGCAGCCCGCTGGGACTAGCGGGAGCTGTCGGGGAGCTGTTTTTT. This encodes CASSPLGLAGAVGELFF. Combining the CDR3 with reference TRBV7-2 and TRBJ2-2 gives the whole variable domain GAGVSQSPSNKVTEKGKDVELRCDPISGHTALYWYRQSLGQGLEFLIYFQGNSAPDKSGLPSDRFSAERTGGSVSTLTIQRTQQEDSAVYLCASSPLGLAGAVGELFFGEGSRLTVL.

This chain uses TRBV5-4 with TRBJ1-2; maybe TRBD1 (5 bases). Germline lookup yields CDR1 SGHNT and CDR2 YYREEE (reference sequence). The CDR3 has 13 residues. V was shortened by 2 bases and J by 4 bases, with 9 bases between the two germline ends. CDR3 loop: CASSLRQGYGYTF. CDR3 sequence (DNA): TGTGCCAGCAGCTTAAGGCAGGGCTATGGCTACACCTTC.

DNA for the CDR3: TGTGCCATCAGCCCCGGGACAGGGGTCTACACCTTC. Translating it yields CAISPGTGVYTF. The chain carries TRBV10-3 and TRBJ1-2, with 10 bases lining up with TRBD1. The CDR3 spans 12 residues. Per germline, CDR1 ENHRY and CDR2 SYGVKD. Trimming cost V 6 bases and J 10 bases; bases outside gene matches: 5.

This clone was seen only a few times. The rearrangement joins TRBV2 to TRBJ2-1; 9 positions agree with TRBD2. This CDR3 is built from 15 residues. Germline CDR1 is SNHLY and CDR2 is FYNNEI. J lost 5 bases, V lost 5 bases, and 7 bases had no gene match. The CDR3 DNA reads TGTGCCAGCAGTCCAATTAGCGGGAGAAACAATGAGCAGTTCTTC. It codes for CASSPISGRNNEQFF.

This clone was recorded once. The CDR3 region is CASTAGGYNQPQHF. In DNA, the CDR3 is TGTGCCAGTACCGCGGGGGGATATAATCAGCCCCAGCATTTT. The chain links TRBV19 to TRBJ1-5; the D gene is possibly TRBD1 (5 bases). CDR3 size: 14 residues. Germline CDR1 is LNHDA and CDR2 is SQIVND (reference sequence). V was pared by 7 bases and J by 4 bases, with 14 bases between.

V and J are TRBV10-1 and TRBJ1-2; the match to TRBD1 covers 8 bases. V was pared by 4 bases and J by 3 bases, with 1 base of the junction left unmatched. Germline assignment: CDR1 WNHNN and CDR2 SYGVQD (reference sequence). CDR3 length equals 13 residues. The CDR3 reads CASSATGDYGYTF. Written as DNA, the CDR3 is TGCGCCAGCAGTGCGACAGGGGACTATGGCTACACCTTC.

CDR3 DNA: TGTGCCAGCGGGGGGGCCTCAGATACGCAGTATTTT. This translates into CASGGASDTQYF. This chain joins TRBV7-6 and TRBJ2-3, with a tentative D call TRBD2 (7 bases). The CDR3 runs to 12 residues. The V gene's germline CDR1 is SGHVS and CDR2 FNYEAQ. V lost 8 bases, J lost 4 bases, and 10 bases lay in between.

This clone showed up many times. DNA of the CDR3: TGCGCCAGCAGCCAAGATCTAAGTATCCAGGGCGCCAAAAACATTCAGTACTTC. This encodes CASSQDLSIQGAKNIQYF. The chain couples TRBV4-3 to TRBJ2-4; tentative D call: TRBD1 (5 bases). The V and J ends lost 0 bases and 1 base respectively, with 16 bases between them. The CDR3 has 18 amino acids. Germline CDR1 and CDR2: LGHNA and YSLEER.

This chain uses TRBV6-6 with TRBJ1-1; weak D call: TRBD1 (5 bases). Trimming shortened V by 2 bases and J by 0 bases, and 7 bases separated the two germline ends. CDR1 is MNHNY and CDR2 is SVGAGI in the germline V gene (reference sequence). The CDR3 is 14 amino acids. The CDR3 coding sequence is TGTGCCAGCAGTTACAGGGACTTGAACACTGAAGCTTTCTTT. Translated, it gives CASSYRDLNTEAFF.

This clone has just one count. This sequence joins TRBV6-5 and TRBJ2-3, with 8 bases fitting TRBD2. CDR3 length: 15 residues. Trimming cost V 0 bases and J 4 bases; bases outside gene matches: 3. Germline V gene data show CDR1 as MNHEY and CDR2 as SVGAGI. Here the CDR3 DNA reads TGTGCCAGCAGTTACTCCGGGACTAGTTCAGATACGCAGTATTTT. Amino acids: CASSYSGTSSDTQYF.

This clone was seen only a few times. V is TRBV15 and J is TRBJ2-5; D ambiguous. This CDR3 contains 14 residues. The germline V gene encodes CDR1 LNHNV and CDR2 YYDKDF (reference sequence). V dropped 3 bases and J dropped 2 bases, with 10 bases sitting between them. In nucleotides, the CDR3 is TGTGCCACCAGCAGCCCGGCGACTCAAGAGACCCAGTACTTC. The encoded protein is CATSSPATQETQYF.